These 2 T cell receptor beta chains share one sample of origin, sequenced in a study of shared clonotypes between healthy human individuals (dated by TCRdb to about 2020). The library was produced with the immunoSEQ multiplex PCR assay. What TCRdb holds here is the immuneACCESS table cut down to in-frame rearrangements. Part of the clones is not present; checked against another copy, under half of the missing clones reflect an unresolved V gene, and the others are unexplained. Within this sample are about 490,000 clones, with about 79% of them counted one time only. Around 13% of the sample lies in the top ten. Sequencing used PBMCs. The source of these receptors is a woman aged 40 to 50 in good health. Some clones in this sample may be carry-over from other donors' samples.

The J gene is TRBJ2-3, the V gene TRBV7-8; possibly TRBD2 for D (6 bases). Between the trimmed V and J ends, which lost 1 base and 1 base, there was a span of 12 bases. CDR1 and CDR2 from the germline V gene are SGHVS and FQNEAQ. The CDR3 sequence is 16 residues long. The CDR3 DNA reads TGTGCCAGCAGCTTAGTTTGGACGGGAGGCACAGATACGCAGTATTTT. Amino acid sequence: CASSLVWTGGTDTQYF.

The sample holds many counts of this clone. The chain is built from TRBV7-8 and TRBJ2-7; weak D call: TRBD1 (7 bases). CDR1 and CDR2 from the germline V gene are SGHVS and FQNEAQ. V was cut by 5 bases and J by 5 bases, with 16 bases left in between. This CDR3 comprises 14 residues. The CDR3 DNA sequence: TGTGCCAGCAGCCAGGGGGGCCCCCGAGACGAGCAGTACTTC. This encodes CASSQGGPRDEQYF.